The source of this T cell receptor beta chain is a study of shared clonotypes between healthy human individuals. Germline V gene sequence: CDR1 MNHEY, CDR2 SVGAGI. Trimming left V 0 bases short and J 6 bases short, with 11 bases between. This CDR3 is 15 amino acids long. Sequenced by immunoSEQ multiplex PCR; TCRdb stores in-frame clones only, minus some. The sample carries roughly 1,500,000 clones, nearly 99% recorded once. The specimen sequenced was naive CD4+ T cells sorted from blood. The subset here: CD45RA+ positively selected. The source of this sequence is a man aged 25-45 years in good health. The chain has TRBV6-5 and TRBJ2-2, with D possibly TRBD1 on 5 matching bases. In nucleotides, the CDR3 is TGTGCCAGCAGTTACTCCACAGGAAGGTCCGGGGAGCTGTTTTTT. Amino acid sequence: CASSYSTGRSGELFF.